The 4 T cell receptor beta chains given below trace back to one sample, sequenced in a study of cytomegalovirus exposure and HLA in healthy donors. Amplification used 60 Vbeta primers and 13 Jbeta primers. TCRdb's copy holds only in-frame clones and misses some; the assay was immunoSEQ multiplex PCR. In total, the table holds around 140,000 clones. Material: PBMCs. These receptor sequences come from a man in his late teens or twenties in good health and CMV-seronegative.

This sequence joins TRBV6-5 and TRBJ1-2; D remains ambiguous. The length of the CDR3 is 16 residues. Germline V lookup: CDR1 MNHEY, CDR2 SVGAGI. Trimming stripped 0 bases from V and 0 bases from J, with 11 bases between. CDR3 DNA sequence: TGTGCCAGCAGTTACTCGGTGGACTCCACTAACTATGGCTACACCTTC. Translating it yields CASSYSVDSTNYGYTF.

The genes are TRBV10-2 and TRBJ1-1; TRBD1 might be the D (5 bases). V was cut by 10 bases and J by 2 bases, with 14 bases left in between. CDR3 length equals 13 residues. Germline CDR1 is WSHSY and CDR2 is SAAADI. The CDR3: CATFKGENTEAFF. In DNA, the CDR3 is TGCGCCACCTTTAAAGGGGAAAACACTGAAGCTTTCTTT.

The CDR3, as DNA: TGTGCCAGCAGCTTGGGTAGGGGGCCCTTGGGGGAGACCCAGTACTTC. This gives the protein CASSLGRGPLGETQYF. The V call is TRBV5-4, the J call TRBJ2-5; 7 bases are shared with TRBD1. Germline V lookup: CDR1 SGHNT, CDR2 YYREEE (reference sequence). The CDR3 length is 16 residues. Trimming took 0 bases from V and 5 from J; bases not matched to a gene: 10.

The rearrangement joins TRBV7-3 to TRBJ2-7; 8 bases align to TRBD2. Unmatched junction bases numbered 5, after V lost 2 bases and J lost 2 bases. There are 15 residues in the CDR3. The germline V gene has CDR1 SGHTA and CDR2 FQGTGA. CDR3 loop: CASSLSGGAPYEQYF. The DNA for the CDR3 is TGTGCCAGCAGCTTATCCGGGGGGGCCCCCTACGAGCAGTACTTC.